The rows below give T cell receptor beta chains drawn from one sample of a study of alternative splicing in chronic myeloid leukemia remission. TCRdb derives one entry per CDR3 protein from the bulk RNA-seq reads, leaving out DNA. The sample contains roughly 370 distinct CDR3 sequences, around 97% of which appear only once. Sequencing was performed on PBMCs. The receptor set was obtained from a person aged 25-55 years in good health. Each CDR3 is given with its conserved first and last residue. Size is stated for part of the rows, as once, few or many counts, or as a class when the clone is expanded.

v_gene: TRBV19; abundance: once; j_gene: TRBJ1-1; CDR3aa: CASSKTDTEAFF
v_gene: TRBV7-9; abundance: .; j_gene: TRBJ1-1; CDR3aa: CASSLEPWDSENTEAFF
v_gene: TRBV29-1; abundance: .; j_gene: TRBJ1-1; CDR3aa: CSVGTGENTEAFF
v_gene: TRBV12-3/TRBV12-4; abundance: .; j_gene: TRBJ1-3; CDR3aa: CASSLGVVGSGNTIYF
v_gene: TRBV27; abundance: .; j_gene: TRBJ2-2; CDR3aa: CASGRLAGPDYPIGELFF
v_gene: TRBV7-2; abundance: .; j_gene: TRBJ2-2; CDR3aa: CASSLVGTGSAGELFF
v_gene: TRBV27; abundance: once; j_gene: TRBJ1-1; CDR3aa: CASSFNQGGTEAFF
v_gene: TRBV7-9; abundance: .; j_gene: TRBJ2-7; CDR3aa: CASSAQHYEQYF
v_gene: TRBV28; abundance: once; j_gene: TRBJ2-7; CDR3aa: CASSFIGAGPIYEQYF
v_gene: TRBV7-2; abundance: .; j_gene: TRBJ2-1; CDR3aa: CASSLGLAGNNEQFF
v_gene: TRBV6-4; abundance: .; j_gene: TRBJ2-1; CDR3aa: CASSPGLAGGNEQFF
v_gene: TRBV10-3; abundance: .; j_gene: TRBJ2-1; CDR3aa: CAISPSGSPSNEQFF
v_gene: TRBV6-6; abundance: .; j_gene: TRBJ1-5; CDR3aa: CASSYPDSYSNQPQHF
v_gene: TRBV15; abundance: .; j_gene: TRBJ2-5; CDR3aa: CATSRVLETQYF
v_gene: TRBV10-1; abundance: once; j_gene: TRBJ2-3; CDR3aa: CASSGKDRARSGDTQYF
v_gene: TRBV3-2; abundance: .; j_gene: TRBJ1-2; CDR3aa: CASSQQPTGGGSGYTF
v_gene: TRBV6-5; abundance: .; j_gene: TRBJ2-1; CDR3aa: CASREGNEQFF
v_gene: TRBV5-6; abundance: .; j_gene: TRBJ2-7; CDR3aa: CASSFGDTAIYEQYF
v_gene: TRBV20-1; abundance: few; j_gene: TRBJ2-3; CDR3aa: CSARGLTSGLTDTQYF
v_gene: TRBV11-3; abundance: .; j_gene: TRBJ2-1; CDR3aa: CASSSQDRVKIDEQFF